A single sample gave rise to the 11 T cell receptor beta chains below, sequenced in a study of T-cell memory formation after mild COVID-19 (dated by TCRdb to the early 2020s). The library was generated by 5' RACE. Sequencer: Illumina NovaSeq 6000. The raw public reads went through TCRdb reprocessing: fastp at Q25, MiXCR clone calling, in-frame beta chains kept. When rows share a CDR3 protein, they turn into one entry using the most common DNA and genes. This sample is represented by approximately 440,000 distinct CDR3 sequences; 15% to 20% of them were singletons. Roughly 8.4% of the sample comes from the top ten. Material: PBMCs or a T cell subset sorted from them (not recorded which). The source of these receptors is an adult woman who had mild COVID-19 (a few samples of this study predate the infection). The sample titles of this study are shuffled in the database, so cell type and time point are left out; the donor was told from shared clones.

This chain links TRBV19 with TRBJ2-7; 14 bases match TRBD2. The CDR3 covers 15 residues. The germline V gene has CDR1 LNHDA and CDR2 SQIVND (reference sequence). With 8 bases clipped from V and 0 bases from J, the junction kept 3 bases outside the gene matches. This CDR3 reads CASGLAGGRSYEQYF. DNA of the CDR3: TGTGCCAGTGGACTAGCGGGAGGACGCTCCTACGAGCAGTACTTC.

CDR3 amino acids: CSHRDNYGYTF. CDR3 DNA: TGCAGCCACAGGGATAACTATGGCTACACCTTC. This sequence joins TRBV29-1 and TRBJ1-2; possibly TRBD1 for D (6 bases). The CDR3 totals 11 residues. CDR1 is SQVTM, CDR2 ANQGSEA, per germline. V was clipped by 8 bases and J by 1 base, with 8 bases between them.

J is TRBJ1-2 and V is TRBV12-3 or TRBV12-4, with D uncertain. The length of the CDR3 is 13 residues. Trimming removed 6 bases at V and 7 bases at J, with 15 bases between. CDR3 bases: TGTGCCAGCAGCAAAACCCGAAGGTTTGGCTACACCTTC. Translating gives CASSKTRRFGYTF.

This clonotype occurred a few times. This chain connects TRBV27 to TRBJ2-7; no definite D call. CDR3 size: 13 residues. V dropped 2 bases and J dropped 3 bases, with 8 bases sitting between them. Germline loops: CDR1 MNHEY, CDR2 SMNVEV (reference sequence). The CDR3, as DNA: TGTGCCAGCAGTTTAAGTCTAGACTACGAGCAGTACTTC. This encodes CASSLSLDYEQYF.

V and J are TRBV12-3 or TRBV12-4 and TRBJ1-3; 10 nucleotides agree with TRBD1. The CDR3 is 15 amino acids. V was clipped by 5 bases and J by 5 bases; unmatched bases: 6. The CDR3 DNA is TGTGCCAGCAGTAAGACAGGGGGCGGTAGAAACACCATATATTTT. It specifies CASSKTGGGRNTIYF.

This clonotype was observed a handful of times. The rearrangement links TRBV10-3 to TRBJ2-3, with a weak D call TRBD2 (5 bases). CDR3 size: 15 residues. V dropped 0 bases and J dropped 4 bases, with 11 bases sitting between them. Germline V gene lookup returns CDR1 ENHRY and CDR2 SYGVKD. Written as DNA, the CDR3 is TGTGCCATCAGTGAGTCCATACTAGGCGCAGATACGCAGTATTTT. Translation: CAISESILGADTQYF.

This chain links TRBV7-9 with TRBJ2-7, with D possibly being TRBD1 or TRBD2 (5 bases each). The CDR3 consists of 13 residues. Germline values: CDR1 SEHNR, CDR2 FQNEAQ (reference sequence). Deletions cut 5 bases from V and 7 bases from J, with 15 bases between. CDR3 DNA: TGTGCCAGCAGCCCGAGGGACCTGCGGGAGCAGTACTTC. This gives the protein CASSPRDLREQYF.

This clonotype was counted at least ten times. V and J are TRBV7-2 and TRBJ1-5; D remains ambiguous. The CDR3 has 14 residues. Trimming left V 5 bases short and J 2 bases short, with 10 bases between. The V gene's germline CDR1 is SGHTA and CDR2 FQGNSA. CDR3 bases: TGTGCCAGCAGCACTAGGGCAGGCAATCAGCCCCAGCATTTT. Translation gives CASSTRAGNQPQHF.

This clonotype was detected a few times. V is TRBV24-1 and J is TRBJ2-3; 12 bases align to TRBD2. In germline, CDR1 is KGHDR, CDR2 SFDVKD. The V and J ends lost 4 bases and 0 bases, in that order; junction bases with no gene match: 4. CDR3 size: 17 residues. CDR3 protein: CATSDRLAGASTDTQYF. The CDR3, as DNA: TGTGCCACCAGTGACAGACTAGCGGGGGCGAGCACAGATACGCAGTATTTT.

The rearrangement links TRBV6-6 to TRBJ1-2, with a tentative D call TRBD1 (6 bases). The V end lost 5 bases, the J end lost 5 bases, and 18 bases lay between the germline ends. Germline V gives CDR1 MNHNY, CDR2 SVGAGI (reference sequence). CDR3 length: 15 amino acids. The CDR3: CASSRGSDRAYGYTF. Here the CDR3 DNA reads TGTGCCAGCAGTCGGGGCTCGGACAGAGCATATGGCTACACCTTC.

The chain employs TRBV7-9 and TRBJ2-7; D not resolved. The CDR3 contains 12 residues. CDR1 is SEHNR, CDR2 FQNEAQ, per germline (reference sequence). The germline V and J ends were trimmed by 5 bases and 6 bases, with 11 bases remaining between them. Here the CDR3 reads CASSPAFGEQYF. CDR3 nucleotide sequence: TGTGCCAGCAGCCCTGCTTTTGGCGAGCAGTACTTC.